This T cell receptor (beta chain) was found in a study of cytomegalovirus exposure and HLA in healthy donors. Sequencing used immunoSEQ multiplex PCR; TCRdb keeps in-frame clones, though not all of them. The sample has about 73,000 clones; 90% to 95% are singletons. With 4 bases clipped from V and 5 bases from J, the junction kept 7 bases outside the gene matches. Germline CDR1 and CDR2: SGHRS and YFSETQ. CDR3 length equals 15 residues. General study points: In vitro experiments confirmed that a few CMV-associated chains were specific for CMV antigens.

Comments on this clone: What it binds is not known.

The TCR comes from a man younger than 35 in good health and CMV-seronegative. The rearrangement uses TRBV5-1 and TRBJ1-4, with 8 bases fitting TRBD1. Sequenced input: PBMCs. CDR3 bases: TGCGCCAGCAGCCCCAGGGGGCTTCCGAATGAAAAACTGTTTTTT. It encodes CASSPRGLPNEKLFF.